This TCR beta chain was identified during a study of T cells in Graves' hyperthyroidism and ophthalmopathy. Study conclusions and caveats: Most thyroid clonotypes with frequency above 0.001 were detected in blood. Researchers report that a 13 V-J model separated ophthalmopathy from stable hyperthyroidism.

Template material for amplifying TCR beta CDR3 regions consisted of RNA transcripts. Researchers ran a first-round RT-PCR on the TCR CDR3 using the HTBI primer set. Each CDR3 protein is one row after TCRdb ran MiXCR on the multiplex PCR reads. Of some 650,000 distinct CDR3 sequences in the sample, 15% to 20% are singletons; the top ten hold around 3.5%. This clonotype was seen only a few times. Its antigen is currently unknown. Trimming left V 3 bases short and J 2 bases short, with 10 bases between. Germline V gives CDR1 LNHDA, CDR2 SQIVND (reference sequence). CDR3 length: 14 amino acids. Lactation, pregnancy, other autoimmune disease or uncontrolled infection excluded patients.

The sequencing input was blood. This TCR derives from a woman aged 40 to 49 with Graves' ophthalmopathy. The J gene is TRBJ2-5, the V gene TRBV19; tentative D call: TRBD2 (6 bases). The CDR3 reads CASSMTAGQETQYF. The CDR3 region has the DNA TGTGCCAGTAGTATGACGGCGGGACAAGAGACCCAGTACTTC.